The rows below give T cell receptor beta chains drawn from one sample of a study of CD8 T cells in Susac syndrome. TCRdb processed the immunoSEQ multiplex PCR reads anew with MiXCR; each CDR3 protein has one entry. Here the sample spans 170,000 or so distinct CDR3 sequences, more than 95% being singletons. Sequencing was carried out using CD4+ T cells from PBMCs. These receptors originate from a human donor with Susac syndrome. The CDR3 runs from the conserved cysteine through the conserved F or W. For some rows the clone size is stated as once, few or many, or as a class when expanded; others skip it.

V gene	clone size	J gene	CDR3 length	CDR3 protein
TRBV7-3	.	TRBJ2-3	14	CASRLGLITDTQYF
TRBV19	.	TRBJ2-4	15	CASSTTTSGSNIQYF
TRBV27	.	TRBJ1-5	17	CASSPPPVGTGGRPQHF
TRBV12-3/TRBV12-4	.	TRBJ2-1	15	CASSQQGASYNEQFF
TRBV6-5	.	TRBJ2-5	14	CASSYWTGGETQYF
TRBV9	.	TRBJ1-1	15	CASSVALGQNTEAFF
TRBV9	.	TRBJ2-3	16	CASSVGQGIGADTQYF
TRBV20-1	.	TRBJ2-1	15	CSARGIASSYNEQFF
TRBV2	.	TRBJ1-1	12	CASSASLPGAFF
TRBV5-1	.	TRBJ2-3	15	CASSLRQATFDTQYF
TRBV29-1	.	TRBJ1-4	15	CSVRQGLATNEKLFF
TRBV28	.	TRBJ2-3	12	CASSPGLGTQYF
TRBV19	once	TRBJ1-2	12	CASSISSGDYTF
TRBV7-2	.	TRBJ2-7	17	CASSLVEAGGPLGEQYF
TRBV20-1	.	TRBJ1-5	15	CSASLLGGIDQPQHF
TRBV12-3/TRBV12-4	once	TRBJ2-1	16	CASSFGSLQPYNEQFF